One and the same sample provided the 30 T cell receptor beta chains below, sequenced in a study of molecular identifiers for immune sequencing clone quantification. One entry per CDR3 protein results from TCRdb running MiXCR on the PCR reads. The top ten clones hold around 0.79% of a sample with 490,000 or so distinct CDR3 sequences, 25% of them seen once. Sample: naive CD8+ T cells from blood, with Jurkat cell RNA spiked in. The sample's subset: FACS-sorted CD8+CD4-CCR7+CD45RA+ naive T cells. The receptors were gathered from a human donor in good health. Some libraries in this study had Jurkat cell RNA spiked in.

This sequence joins TRBV9 and TRBJ2-1, with 9 bases matching TRBD2. V lost 0 bases to trimming and J lost 5 bases; unmatched junction nucleotides: 6. CDR3 size: 16 residues. The germline gives CDR1 SGDLS, CDR2 YYNGEE. The chain's CDR3 is CASSVVPRLADNEQFF. The CDR3 nucleotides are TGTGCCAGCAGCGTAGTACCGAGACTAGCGGACAATGAGCAGTTCTTC. The complete variable domain, with remaining parts taken from reference TRBV9 and TRBJ2-1, reads DSGVTQTPKHLITATGQRVTLRCSPRSGDLSVYWYQQSLDQGLQFLIQYYNGEERAKGNILERFSAQQFPDLHSELNLSSLELGDSALYFCASSVVPRLADNEQFFGPGTRLTVL.

V and J are TRBV30 and TRBJ1-3, with no clear D. Trimming cost V 3 bases and J 0 bases, with 3 bases left between them. From germline, CDR1 is GTSNPN and CDR2 SVGIG (reference sequence). The CDR3 covers 12 residues. This CDR3 is CAWSPSGNTIYF. In nucleotides, the CDR3 is TGTGCCTGGAGCCCCTCTGGAAACACCATATATTTT.

This clonotype was recorded once. This clone may be a read error of a much larger clone one base away. The CDR3 ends on some other residue instead of the conserved phenylalanine or tryptophan, so this is likely a read error. V is TRBV9 and J is TRBJ2-3, with 7 bases matching TRBD1. Trimming cost V 3 bases and J 2 bases; bases outside gene matches: 6. The V gene's germline CDR1 is SGDLS and CDR2 YYNGEE. The CDR3 consists of 15 residues. The DNA of the CDR3 is TGTGCCAGCAGCGCCCGACAGGGTATCACAGATACGCAGTATCTT. Its protein product is CASSARQGITDTQYL.

There are many counts of this clonotype. The junction differs from germline at one of its ends, possibly a read error. The chain recombines TRBV14 with TRBJ1-5; TRBD1 might be the D (6 bases). The germline V gene encodes CDR1 SGHDN and CDR2 FVKESK. The CDR3 is 14 residues long. CDR3: CASSQGGWNQPQHF. Here the CDR3 DNA reads TGCGCCAGCAGCCAAGGGGGTTGGAATCAGCCCCAGCATTTT.

The CDR3 protein is CASSTGTGVYEQYF. CDR3 DNA: TGTGCCAGTAGTACCGGGACAGGGGTCTACGAGCAGTACTTC. The genes are TRBV19 and TRBJ2-7, with 10 bases lining up with TRBD1. The J segment lost 3 bases and the V segment lost 4 bases, leaving 3 bases of the junction unmatched. The CDR3 has 14 amino acids. The germline V gene encodes CDR1 LNHDA and CDR2 SQIVND (reference sequence).

The chain recombines TRBV6-2 or TRBV6-3 with TRBJ2-3; the match to TRBD2 covers 7 bases. Trimming removed 6 bases from V and 2 bases from J; junction bases left unmatched: 11. The CDR3 spans 16 residues. Germline lookup yields CDR1 MNHEY and CDR2 SVGEGT. CDR3 coding DNA: TGTGCCAGCAGGCCCCTGAGCGGGAAAAACACAGATACGCAGTATTTT. Protein: CASRPLSGKNTDTQYF.

At least ten counts were recorded for this clonotype. V and J are TRBV6-5 and TRBJ2-7, with D maybe TRBD2 (7 bases). With 5 bases removed from V and 5 bases from J, the gap between germline ends came to 16 bases. In germline, CDR1 is MNHEY, CDR2 SVGAGI. The CDR3 runs to 14 residues. This CDR3 reads CASSDEGGRDEQYF. CDR3 nucleotides: TGTGCCAGCAGTGACGAGGGGGGGCGGGACGAGCAGTACTTC.

This chain uses TRBV7-2 with TRBJ2-3; TRBD2 matches 7 bases. The CDR3 totals 16 residues. V gave up 5 bases and J gave up 4 bases; unmatched junction bases: 12. Germline V gene sequence: CDR1 SGHTA, CDR2 FQGNSA. CDR3 bases: TGTGCCAGCAGCCCGGTGGGCGGAACTAGCGCAGATACGCAGTATTTT. It yields the protein CASSPVGGTSADTQYF.

This clonotype came up many times. This rearrangement joins TRBV9 to TRBJ1-1, with a possible D match to TRBD1 (5 bases). The V gene's germline CDR1 is SGDLS and CDR2 YYNGEE. Trimming removed 4 bases from V and 8 bases from J, with 21 bases in between. CDR3 length equals 15 residues. The CDR3 spells CASSIVGATGTEAFF. The CDR3 DNA is TGTGCCAGCAGCATTGTCGGCGCCACAGGTACCGAAGCTTTCTTT.

The table lists this clonotype with many counts. The chain recombines TRBV10-2 with TRBJ1-1, with TRBD1 as a possible D gene (5 bases). The CDR3 is 12 amino acids. The germline CDR1 and CDR2 sequences are WSHSY and SAAADI. With 11 bases removed from V and 4 bases from J, the gap between germline ends came to 14 bases. CDR3 loop: CARRPTVTEAFF. Written as DNA, the CDR3 is TGCGCCCGCCGACCGACAGTCACTGAAGCTTTCTTT.

This chain links TRBV20-1 with TRBJ2-7, with a possible D match to TRBD2 (6 bases). The germline V and J ends were trimmed by 3 bases and 4 bases, with 13 bases remaining between them. The CDR3 has 13 amino acids. Germline-derived CDR1 and CDR2 are DFQATT and SNEGSKA (reference sequence). Here the CDR3 DNA reads TGCAGTGCTAGCGGGGACTTCCCTTACGAGCAGTACTTC. Translating it yields CSASGDFPYEQYF.

This clonotype was found a few times. This chain connects TRBV27 to TRBJ2-1, with no clear D. The CDR3 totals 11 residues. V was pared by 8 bases and J by 6 bases, with 8 bases between. Germline V gene sequence: CDR1 MNHEY, CDR2 SMNVEV (reference sequence). In nucleotides, the CDR3 is TGTGCCAGCCGGGCGATCAATGAGCAGTTCTTC. Residues: CASRAINEQFF.

At least ten counts were recorded for this clonotype. The chain couples TRBV4-3 to TRBJ2-7; D remains unclear. V shed 0 bases and J shed 3 bases, with 12 bases lying between them. The length of the CDR3 is 15 residues. Germline loops: CDR1 LGHNA, CDR2 YSLEER. The CDR3 bases are TGCGCCAGCAGCCAAGATCTTGGCCAGATCTACGAGCAGTACTTC. The encoded protein is CASSQDLGQIYEQYF.

The chain joins TRBV2 to TRBJ2-7; D could derive from TRBD1 or TRBD2 (5 bases each). Germline CDR1 is SNHLY and CDR2 is FYNNEI. Deletions cut 2 bases from V and 2 bases from J, with 13 bases between. The CDR3 runs to 15 residues. The DNA for the CDR3 is TGTGCCAGCAGTGAATTCGGGACCGCGGCCTACGAGCAGTACTTC. Its translation is CASSEFGTAAYEQYF. Based on the CDR3 plus reference TRBV2 and TRBJ2-7, the full variable domain is EPEVTQTPSHQVTQMGQEVILRCVPISNHLYFYWYRQILGQKVEFLVSFYNNEISEKSEIFDDQFSVERPDGSNFTLKIRSTKLEDSAMYFCASSEFGTAAYEQYFGPGTRLTVT.

This chain uses TRBV6-5 with TRBJ2-2; D perhaps matches TRBD1 (5 bases). The CDR3 runs to 15 residues. Germline assignment: CDR1 MNHEY and CDR2 SVGAGI. Trimming took off 5 bases at V and 3 bases at J, with 13 bases between the two ends. The CDR3 nucleotides are TGTGCCAGCAGTAATAGACAGAGCTACACCGGGGAGCTGTTTTTT. It encodes CASSNRQSYTGELFF.

This clonotype was found many times. The genes are TRBV4-3 and TRBJ2-3; 8 bases fit TRBD1. With V trimmed by 1 base and J by 4 bases, 7 bases remained unmatched. The CDR3 contains 16 residues. The germline CDR1 and CDR2 sequences are LGHNA and YSLEER. The CDR3 spells CASSQGGRGLSDTQYF. The CDR3 bases are TGCGCCAGCAGCCAAGGGGGCAGGGGGCTGTCAGATACGCAGTATTTT.

This chain connects TRBV5-6 to TRBJ2-3; a weak D match, TRBD2 (5 bases). V shed 4 bases and J shed 8 bases, with 23 bases lying between them. The CDR3 loop spans 16 amino acids. The germline V gene has CDR1 SGHDT and CDR2 YYEEEE. The chain's CDR3 is CASSLARLNLAATQYF. CDR3 coding DNA: TGTGCCAGCAGCCTGGCCCGGCTGAACCTAGCAGCTACGCAGTATTTT.

The gene calls are TRBV9 and TRBJ2-5; 7 bases match TRBD2. The CDR3 is 13 amino acids. The V segment lost 7 bases and the J segment 0 bases; nucleotides outside the gene matches: 3. CDR1 is SGDLS, CDR2 YYNGEE, per germline. The CDR3: CASGGGDQETQYF. CDR3 DNA sequence: TGTGCCAGCGGCGGGGGAGACCAAGAGACCCAGTACTTC.

This rearrangement joins TRBV20-1 to TRBJ2-7; 11 nucleotides align to TRBD1. V lost 0 bases, J lost 2 bases, and 3 bases stayed unmatched. CDR3 length: 15 residues. Germline-derived CDR1 and CDR2 are DFQATT and SNEGSKA (reference sequence). The CDR3 DNA sequence: TGCAGTGCTAGAGACGGGACAGGGGGTCCCTACGAGCAGTACTTC. It translates to CSARDGTGGPYEQYF.

The chain links TRBV19 to TRBJ2-1; TRBD2 matches 14 bases. This CDR3 has 17 amino acids. Germline V CDR1 and CDR2: LNHDA, SQIVND (reference sequence). J lost 6 bases, V lost 5 bases, and 9 bases had no gene match. The CDR3 DNA reads TGTGCCAGTAGTGCGACTAGCGGGGGGGCATTGGGCAATGAGCAGTTCTTC. The encoded protein is CASSATSGGALGNEQFF.

J is TRBJ2-2 and V is TRBV29-1; D might be TRBD2 (7 bases). Germline lookup yields CDR1 SQVTM and CDR2 ANQGSEA. V lost 3 bases, J lost 8 bases, and 10 bases lay in between. The CDR3 runs to 12 residues. CDR3 in DNA: TGCAGCGTTGAGGGAGGGGGAGGGGAGCTGTTTTTT. Encoded protein: CSVEGGGGELFF.

V gene TRBV9 combines with J gene TRBJ2-5; TRBD2 might be the D (5 bases). Trimming shortened V by 1 base and J by 3 bases, and 13 bases separated the two germline ends. Germline-derived CDR1 and CDR2 are SGDLS and YYNGEE. The CDR3 spans 15 residues. The CDR3 nucleotides read TGTGCCAGCAGCGTATTCGGGGATTTGGAAGAGACCCAGTACTTC. Translated, it gives CASSVFGDLEETQYF.

The rearrangement joins TRBV2 to TRBJ2-7; weak D call: TRBD1 (6 bases). This CDR3 contains 15 residues. Trimming removed 6 bases from V and 4 bases from J, with 19 bases in between. Germline values: CDR1 SNHLY, CDR2 FYNNEI. The CDR3 loop is CASSPGDRTLYEQYF. The CDR3 DNA follows: TGTGCCAGCAGCCCTGGAGACAGGACACTATACGAGCAGTACTTC.

Comment on this clonotype: A read error may produce the germline difference seen at one junction end. V usage is TRBV30 and J usage is TRBJ2-2; no reliable D call. The CDR3 extends over 15 amino acids. Germline V CDR1 and CDR2: GTSNPN, SVGIG (reference sequence). The CDR3 nucleotides are TGTGCCCGGAGTCCCGGGCCATCATACACCGGGGAGCTGTTTTTT. This translates into CARSPGPSYTGELFF.

The rearrangement joins TRBV28 to TRBJ1-5; 9 bases agree with TRBD1. V dropped 4 bases and J dropped 0; count of bases not matched to a gene: 16. Germline V gene lookup returns CDR1 MDHEN and CDR2 SYDVKM. The CDR3 has 20 amino acids. The CDR3 loop reads CASSYPTTGTGWDSNQPQHF. The CDR3 DNA reads as TGTGCCAGCAGTTACCCCACAACCGGGACAGGGTGGGATAGCAATCAGCCCCAGCATTTT.

The table lists this clonotype with a few counts. This rearrangement joins TRBV20-1 to TRBJ2-5; 14 bases align to TRBD2. Germline CDR1 reads DFQATT; CDR2 reads SNEGSKA (reference sequence). V gave up 0 bases and J gave up 4 bases; unmatched junction bases: 10. CDR3 size: 18 residues. The DNA of the CDR3 is TGCAGTGCTAGAGATGGGGGACTAGCGGGAGCGGTCGGAGAGACCCAGTACTTC. Translation: CSARDGGLAGAVGETQYF.

This clonotype was seen at least ten times. This sequence joins TRBV4-1 and TRBJ2-7; D not certain. CDR3 length: 16 residues. CDR1 MGHRA and CDR2 YSYEKL come from the germline V gene. Trimming took off 0 bases at V and 6 bases at J, with 18 bases between the two ends. CDR3 in DNA: TGCGCCAGCAGCCAAGATGTGATATCCCGACCCGGCGAGCAGTACTTC. Protein product: CASSQDVISRPGEQYF.

V usage is TRBV20-1 and J usage is TRBJ1-5, with 11 nucleotides matching TRBD1. Germline lookup yields CDR1 DFQATT and CDR2 SNEGSKA (reference sequence). J gave up 2 bases and V 2 bases, and 17 bases lay outside the gene matches. The CDR3 extends over 20 amino acids. CDR3 in amino acids: CSARPKSGTGGPEGNQPQHF. As DNA, the CDR3 is TGCAGTGCTAGACCCAAGTCCGGGACAGGGGGGCCTGAGGGCAATCAGCCCCAGCATTTT.

A few counts support this clonotype. The chain is built from TRBV6-6 and TRBJ2-1; 12 bases fit TRBD2. V lost 6 bases to trimming and J lost 5 bases; unmatched junction nucleotides: 14. This CDR3 region has 18 residues. From germline, CDR1 is MNHNY and CDR2 SVGAGI (reference sequence). CDR3 coding DNA: TGTGCCAGCAGCTCACCAACGTTTCGGACTAGCGGGGACAATGAGCAGTTCTTC. This codes for CASSSPTFRTSGDNEQFF.

A remark on this clonotype: A junction end diverges from the germline sequence, so it may reflect a read error. The genes are TRBV2 and TRBJ2-1; 10 positions agree with TRBD2. From germline, CDR1 is SNHLY and CDR2 FYNNEI. There are 14 residues in the CDR3. The CDR3 sequence: CASSALAGVNEQLF. The CDR3 bases are TGTGCCAGCAGTGCTCTAGCGGGAGTCAATGAGCAGCTCTTC.